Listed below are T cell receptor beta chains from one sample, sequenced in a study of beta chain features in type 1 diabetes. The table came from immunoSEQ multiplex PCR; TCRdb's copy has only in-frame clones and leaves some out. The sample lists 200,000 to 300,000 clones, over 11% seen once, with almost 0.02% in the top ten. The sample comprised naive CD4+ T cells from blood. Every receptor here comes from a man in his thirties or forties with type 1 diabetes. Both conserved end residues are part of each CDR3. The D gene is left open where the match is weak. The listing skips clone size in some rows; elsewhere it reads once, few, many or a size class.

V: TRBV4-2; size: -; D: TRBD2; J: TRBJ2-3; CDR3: CASSQDGVAGGLTDTQYF; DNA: TGTGCCAGCAGCCAAGATGGGGTAGCGGGAGGCTTGACAGATACGCAGTATTTT
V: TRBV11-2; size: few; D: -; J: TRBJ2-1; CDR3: CASSLRNNEQFF; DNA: TGTGCCAGCAGCTTGAGAAACAATGAGCAGTTCTTC
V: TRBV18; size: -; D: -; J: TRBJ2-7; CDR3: CASSPEGLSYEQYF; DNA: TGTGCCAGCTCACCGGAGGGCTTGAGCTACGAGCAGTACTTC
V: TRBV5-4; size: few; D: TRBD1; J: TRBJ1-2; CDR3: CASSLAGTATYGYTF; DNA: TGTGCCAGCAGCTTGGCCGGGACAGCCACCTATGGCTACACCTTC
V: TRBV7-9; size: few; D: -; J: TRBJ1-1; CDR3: CASSPTGVNTEAFF; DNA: TGTGCCAGCAGTCCGACAGGTGTGAACACTGAAGCTTTCTTT
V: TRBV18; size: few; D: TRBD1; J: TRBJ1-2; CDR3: CASLPGQDYGYTF; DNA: TGTGCCAGCCTACCGGGACAGGACTATGGCTACACCTTC
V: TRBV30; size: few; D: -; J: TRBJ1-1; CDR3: CAWSNGEQGEAFF; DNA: TGTGCCTGGAGTAACGGAGAACAGGGTGAAGCTTTCTTT
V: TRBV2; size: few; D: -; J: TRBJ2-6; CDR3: CASSPRGLRSGANVLTF; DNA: TGTGCCAGCTCACCACGGGGTTTGAGATCTGGGGCCAACGTCCTGACTTTC
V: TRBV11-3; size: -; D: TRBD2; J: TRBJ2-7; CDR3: CASSLWSGSSYEQYF; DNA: TGTGCCAGCAGCTTATGGAGCGGGAGCTCCTACGAGCAGTACTTC
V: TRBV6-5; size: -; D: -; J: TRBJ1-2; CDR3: CASTNGQSYGYTF; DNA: TGTGCCAGCACCAACGGACAGTCCTATGGCTACACCTTC
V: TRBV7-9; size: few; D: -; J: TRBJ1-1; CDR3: CASSPSRGEGTEAFF; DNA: TGTGCCAGCAGCCCCAGTAGGGGGGAGGGTACTGAAGCTTTCTTT
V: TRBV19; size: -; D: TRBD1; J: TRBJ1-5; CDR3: CASRDRLPNQPQHF; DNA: TGTGCCAGTAGGGACAGGCTACCCAATCAGCCCCAGCATTTT
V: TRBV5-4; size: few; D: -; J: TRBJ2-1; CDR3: CASSPTAPSSYNEQFF; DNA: TGTGCCAGCAGCCCTACAGCACCGAGCTCCTACAATGAGCAGTTCTTC
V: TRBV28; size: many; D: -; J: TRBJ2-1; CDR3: CASTGGRVNGEQFF; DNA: TGTGCCAGCACCGGAGGTAGGGTAAATGGAGAGCAGTTCTTC
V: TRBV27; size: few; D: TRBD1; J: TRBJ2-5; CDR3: CASSQQGALMRETQYF; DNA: TGTGCCAGCAGCCAACAGGGGGCTTTGATGAGAGAGACCCAGTACTTC
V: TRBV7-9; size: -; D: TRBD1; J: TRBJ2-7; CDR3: CASSTRDSSSYEQYF; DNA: TGTGCCAGCAGCACCCGGGACAGCAGCTCCTACGAGCAGTACTTC
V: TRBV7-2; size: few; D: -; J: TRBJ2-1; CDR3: CASSQWTVTLYNEQFF; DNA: TGTGCCAGCAGCCAGTGGACAGTGACCCTCTACAATGAGCAGTTCTTC
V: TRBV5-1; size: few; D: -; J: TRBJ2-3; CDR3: CASSLTTGQTDTQYF; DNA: TGCGCCAGCAGCCTAACGACAGGCCAAACAGATACGCAGTATTTT
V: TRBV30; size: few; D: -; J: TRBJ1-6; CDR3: CAWSEGIDSPLHF; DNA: TGTGCCTGGAGCGAGGGAATCGATTCACCCCTCCACTTT
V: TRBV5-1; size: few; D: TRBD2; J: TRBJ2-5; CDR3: CASSAAASGGQETQYF; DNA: TGCGCCAGCAGCGCGGCCGCTAGCGGGGGCCAAGAGACCCAGTACTTC
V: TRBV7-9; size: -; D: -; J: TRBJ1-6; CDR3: CASSLEQDSPLHF; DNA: TGTGCCAGCAGCTTAGAACAAGATTCACCCCTCCACTTT
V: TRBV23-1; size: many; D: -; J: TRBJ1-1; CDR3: CASSHTSAEAFF; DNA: TGCGCCAGCAGTCATACCAGTGCTGAAGCTTTCTTT
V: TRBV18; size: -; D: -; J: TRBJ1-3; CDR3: CASSRTRDSRNTIYF; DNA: TGTGCCAGCTCACGCACGCGGGACTCGCGTAACACCATATATTTT
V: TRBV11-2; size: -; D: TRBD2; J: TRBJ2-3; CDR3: CASSLTSGRAVDTQYF; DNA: TGTGCCAGCAGCTTGACTAGCGGGAGGGCGGTGGATACGCAGTATTTT
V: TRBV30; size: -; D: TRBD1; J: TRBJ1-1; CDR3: CAWGQGGNTEAFF; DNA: TGTGCCTGGGGACAGGGGGGAAACACTGAAGCTTTCTTT
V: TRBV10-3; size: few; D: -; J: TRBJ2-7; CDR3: CAIGDSRVTYEQYF; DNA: TGTGCCATCGGGGACTCGCGGGTAACCTACGAGCAGTACTTC
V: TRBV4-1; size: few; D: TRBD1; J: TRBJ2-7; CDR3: CASSQKGLHGQGAYEQYF; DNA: TGCGCCAGCAGCCAAAAAGGCCTGCACGGACAGGGGGCCTACGAGCAGTACTTC
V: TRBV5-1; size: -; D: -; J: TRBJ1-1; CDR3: CASSPDGGEGDTEAFF; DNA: TGCGCCAGCAGCCCGGATGGAGGGGAGGGGGACACTGAAGCTTTCTTT
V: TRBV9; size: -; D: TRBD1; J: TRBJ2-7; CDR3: CASSVSGTGGYEQYF; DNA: TGTGCCAGCAGCGTATCCGGGACAGGGGGCTACGAGCAGTACTTC
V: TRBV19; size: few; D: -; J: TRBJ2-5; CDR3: CASSQTSQETQYF; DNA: TGTGCCAGTAGCCAGACTAGCCAAGAGACCCAGTACTTC
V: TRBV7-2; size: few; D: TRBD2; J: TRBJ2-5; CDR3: CASSFRLAGVETQYF; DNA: TGTGCCAGCAGCTTTCGACTAGCGGGAGTGGAGACCCAGTACTTC
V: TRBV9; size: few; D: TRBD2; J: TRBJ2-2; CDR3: CASSVGGANTGELFF; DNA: TGTGCCAGCAGCGTCGGGGGGGCAAACACCGGGGAGCTGTTTTTT
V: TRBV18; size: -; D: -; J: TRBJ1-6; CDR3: CASSPKEDSPLHF; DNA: TGTGCCAGCTCACCAAAAGAGGATTCACCCCTCCACTTT
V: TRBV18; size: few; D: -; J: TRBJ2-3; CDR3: CASSPLGSGGTDTQYF; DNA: TGTGCCAGCTCACCTCTGGGTAGCGGAGGCACAGATACGCAGTATTTT
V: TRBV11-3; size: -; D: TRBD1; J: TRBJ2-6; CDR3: CASSLDGQGTSGANVLTF; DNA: TGTGCCAGCAGCTTAGATGGACAGGGAACCTCTGGGGCCAACGTCCTGACTTTC
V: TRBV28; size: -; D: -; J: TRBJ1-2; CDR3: CASSLDRQGGGYTF; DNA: TGTGCCAGCAGTTTAGACCGCCAAGGAGGTGGCTACACCTTC